A selection of T cell receptor beta chains follows, all from one sample in a study of PD-1 blockade in classical Hodgkin lymphoma. The assay was immunoSEQ multiplex PCR, and TCRdb's table has in-frame clones only and misses some. Of about 11,000 clones in the sample, approximately 84% were seen once. The sequenced sample was peripheral blood mononuclear cells (PBMCs), obtained before the second cycle of nivolumab. The source of these receptors is a human donor with classical Hodgkin lymphoma. Each CDR3 is given with its conserved first and last residue. A D gene is named only where the DNA matches it firmly. Expanded clones get a size class; other rows say once, few or many, or leave the size out.

d_call j_call clone_size v_call cdr3_aa cdr3_nt
NA TRBJ1-3 NA TRBV5-1 CASSLAVTEGNTIYF TGCGCCAGCAGCTTGGCCGTGACAGAGGGAAACACCATATATTTT
NA TRBJ2-7 NA TRBV27 CASSFRTDLGEQYF TGTGCCAGCAGTTTTCGGACGGATTTGGGGGAGCAGTACTTC
NA TRBJ2-1 NA TRBV19 CASSILTYNEQFF TGTGCCAGTAGTATTTTGACCTACAATGAGCAGTTCTTC
TRBD2 TRBJ2-7 NA TRBV5-4 CASSLRGDEQYF TGTGCCAGCAGCTTGCGGGGGGACGAGCAGTACTTC
NA TRBJ1-1 once TRBV27 CASSFSPDHDGEAFF TGTGCCAGCAGCTTTTCCCCGGATCATGACGGTGAAGCTTTCTTT
TRBD1 TRBJ1-1 NA TRBV7-9 CASSLAEGAFGQAFF TGTGCCAGCAGCTTAGCGGAGGGGGCCTTTGGCCAAGCTTTCTTT
TRBD2 TRBJ2-7 NA TRBV30 CAWRRGGRYEQYF TGTGCCTGGCGACGGGGGGGCCGCTACGAGCAGTACTTC
TRBD1 TRBJ2-5 NA TRBV5-1 CASSEDRTGQETQYF TGCGCCAGCAGCGAGGACAGGACGGGCCAAGAGACCCAGTACTTC
NA TRBJ1-5 NA TRBV7-9 CASSSSRAVDLNQPQHF TGTGCCAGCAGCTCTTCGCGAGCGGTCGACCTAAATCAGCCCCAGCATTTT
TRBD1 TRBJ2-1 NA TRBV14 CASRDRGPPLGNEQFF TGTGCCAGCCGGGACAGGGGTCCTCCGCTGGGCAATGAGCAGTTCTTC
NA TRBJ1-2 NA TRBV5-5 CASSWGGYGYTF TGTGCCAGCAGCTGGGGGGGTTATGGCTACACCTTC
NA TRBJ2-5 NA TRBV9 CASSVATMGTQETQYF TGTGCCAGCAGCGTAGCTACAATGGGGACGCAAGAGACCCAGTACTTC
NA TRBJ2-5 NA TRBV5-1 CASSFRDIEYF TGCGCCAGCAGCTTTAGGGACATAGAGTACTTC
NA TRBJ1-4 NA TRBV9 CASSAYDGFNEKLFF TGTGCCAGCAGCGCCTACGACGGCTTTAATGAAAAACTGTTTTTT
TRBD2 TRBJ2-5 NA TRBV28 CASSLSGRETQYF TGTGCCAGCAGTTTGTCCGGGAGGGAGACCCAGTACTTC
NA TRBJ1-1 NA TRBV20-1 CSATRTLEAFF TGCAGTGCTACCAGGACACTTGAAGCTTTCTTT
TRBD1 TRBJ2-6 NA TRBV5-1 CASRQTGSGANVLTF TGCGCCAGCAGACAGACAGGGTCTGGGGCCAACGTCCTGACTTTC
NA TRBJ2-7 NA TRBV9 CASSVEGYEQYF TGTGCCAGCAGCGTAGAGGGCTACGAGCAGTACTTC
TRBD1 TRBJ2-7 NA TRBV18 CASSPTQGEFDEQYF TGTGCCAGCTCACCAACGCAGGGGGAGTTCGACGAGCAGTACTTC
NA TRBJ1-4 NA TRBV6-1 CASSEWGVLFF TGTGCCAGCAGTGAGTGGGGAGTACTGTTTTTT
NA TRBJ2-5 NA TRBV20-1 CSASVGETQYF TGCAGTGCTAGTGTGGGGGAGACCCAGTACTTC
NA TRBJ2-2 NA TRBV19 CASSMAYTGELFF TGTGCCAGTAGTATGGCCTACACCGGGGAGCTGTTTTTT
NA TRBJ2-5 NA TRBV5-4 CASSFWRTTFEETQYF TGTGCCAGCAGCTTCTGGAGGACTACATTTGAGGAGACCCAGTACTTC
TRBD2 TRBJ2-5 few TRBV6-1 CASSESAGGGETQYF TGTGCCAGCAGTGAATCGGCGGGGGGCGGAGAGACCCAGTACTTC
NA TRBJ1-1 NA TRBV28 CASSSTVWAPEAFF TGTGCCAGCAGCTCGACGGTATGGGCCCCTGAAGCTTTCTTT
TRBD1 TRBJ1-5 NA TRBV27 CASSEWTGRQPQHF TGTGCCAGCAGTGAGTGGACAGGGCGTCAGCCCCAGCATTTT
NA TRBJ2-7 NA TRBV7-8 CASSFGGNDYEQYF TGTGCCAGCAGCTTCGGCGGGAATGACTACGAGCAGTACTTC
TRBD1 TRBJ1-5 NA TRBV4-1 CASSQYLIAGTGYNQPQHF TGCGCCAGCAGCCAATACCTAATAGCCGGGACAGGGTACAATCAGCCCCAGCATTTT
NA TRBJ2-7 NA TRBV9 CASSPDPRGSYEQYF TGTGCCAGCAGCCCGGATCCTCGTGGCTCCTACGAGCAGTACTTC
TRBD1 TRBJ1-2 NA TRBV5-8 CASSRTGGKNYGYTF TGTGCCAGCAGCCGAACAGGGGGCAAAAACTATGGCTACACCTTC
TRBD2 TRBJ2-2 NA TRBV5-6 CASSHRAAGTGELFF TGTGCCAGCAGCCACCGGGCAGCGGGGACCGGGGAGCTGTTTTTT
NA TRBJ2-2 NA TRBV7-8 CASSLTLLGADTGELFF TGTGCCAGCAGCTTAACTCTATTGGGGGCGGACACCGGGGAGCTGTTTTTT
TRBD2 TRBJ2-7 NA TRBV5-4 CASSLRRGSGSGGQYF TGTGCCAGCAGCTTGCGTCGGGGTAGCGGGAGTGGTGGGCAGTACTTC
TRBD1 TRBJ1-6 NA TRBV7-2 CASSLAPQGAHYNSPLHF TGTGCCAGCAGCCTTGCCCCCCAGGGGGCACACTATAATTCACCCCTCCACTTT
NA TRBJ1-2 NA TRBV6-6 CASRDPPLTYGYTF TGTGCCAGCAGGGACCCACCTCTGACCTATGGCTACACCTTC
NA TRBJ2-7 NA TRBV25-1 CASSEVGIYEQYF TGTGCCAGCAGTGAGGTAGGAATCTACGAGCAGTACTTC
NA TRBJ2-7 NA TRBV5-1 CASSRTGIHEQYF TGCGCCAGCAGCCGTACAGGGATCCACGAGCAGTACTTC
NA TRBJ1-1 few TRBV4-1 CASSPPGWGGNTEAFF TGCGCCAGCAGCCCGCCAGGGTGGGGGGGGAACACTGAAGCTTTCTTT
TRBD1 TRBJ2-5 NA TRBV2 CASSGQGGGETQYF TGTGCCAGCAGCGGACAGGGCGGAGGGGAGACCCAGTACTTC
NA TRBJ2-7 NA TRBV19 CASSFTGQTYEQYF TGTGCCAGTAGTTTCACGGGACAAACCTACGAGCAGTACTTC
TRBD2 TRBJ2-5 NA TRBV19 CASSIVREGQETQYF TGTGCCAGTAGTATTGTGCGGGAGGGCCAAGAGACCCAGTACTTC
NA TRBJ2-7 NA TRBV9 CASSPPGARLEQYF TGTGCCAGCAGCCCTCCCGGGGCGCGACTCGAGCAGTACTTC
TRBD2 TRBJ2-5 NA TRBV7-2 CASSFSGRARETQYF TGTGCCAGCAGCTTTAGCGGGAGGGCCCGAGAGACCCAGTACTTC
NA TRBJ2-5 NA TRBV27 CASSPQSLIGTQYF TGTGCCAGCAGTCCCCAATCGTTGATCGGGACCCAGTACTTC
NA TRBJ2-5 NA TRBV9 CASSPGGTGQETQYF TGTGCCAGCAGCCCTGGAGGGACTGGGCAAGAGACCCAGTACTTC
TRBD1 TRBJ2-2 NA TRBV5-1 CASSWGQGGTGELFF TGCGCCAGCAGCTGGGGACAGGGAGGGACCGGGGAGCTGTTTTTT
NA TRBJ1-2 few TRBV27 CASSSFTKDYGYTF TGTGCCAGCAGTTCTTTCACGAAGGACTATGGCTACACCTTC
TRBD1 TRBJ2-7 NA TRBV9 CASSEGQGWDYEQYF TGTGCCAGCAGCGAAGGACAGGGTTGGGACTACGAGCAGTACTTC
NA TRBJ1-2 NA TRBV18 CASSPTGLLDYGYTF TGTGCCAGCTCACCAACCGGGCTTTTAGACTATGGCTACACCTTC